This T cell receptor beta chain was captured in a study of cytomegalovirus exposure and HLA in healthy donors. Study-wide results and caveats: Specificity of a few CMV-associated chains for CMV antigens was verified in vitro. Most sequenced TCRs were rare (though some public TCRs occurred in many donors).

Profiled with immunoSEQ multiplex PCR; TCRdb holds only in-frame clones, not every one. The sample carries around 150,000 clones, 96% recorded once. V was cut by 0 bases and J by 5 bases, with 9 bases left in between. The CDR3 is made up of 14 amino acids. Per the germline V gene, CDR1 is LGHNA and CDR2 is YNFKEQ. As concerns this clone: What it binds is not known.

Sequencing was carried out using PBMCs. The TCR sequence derives from a woman between 18 and 30 years old in good health and CMV-seronegative. The chain couples TRBV4-2 to TRBJ2-3, with unresolved D. This CDR3 reads CASSQERSGDTQYF. In nucleotides, the CDR3 is TGTGCCAGCAGCCAAGAAAGGTCGGGAGATACGCAGTATTTT.